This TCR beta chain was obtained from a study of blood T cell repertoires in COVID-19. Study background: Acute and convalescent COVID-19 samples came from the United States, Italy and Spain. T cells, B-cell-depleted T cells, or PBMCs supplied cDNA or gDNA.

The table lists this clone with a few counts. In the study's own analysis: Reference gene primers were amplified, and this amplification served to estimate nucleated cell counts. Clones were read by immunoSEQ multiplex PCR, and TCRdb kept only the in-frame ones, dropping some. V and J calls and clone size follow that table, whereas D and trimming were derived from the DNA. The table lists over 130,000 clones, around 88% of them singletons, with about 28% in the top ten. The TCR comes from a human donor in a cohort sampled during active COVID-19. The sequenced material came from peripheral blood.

The CDR3, as DNA: TGTGCCAGCATACAGATTAGACAGGGAGGTGAGAACACTGAAGCTTTCTTT. This codes for CASIQIRQGGENTEAFF. The V call is TRBV11-2, the J call TRBJ1-1; 7 bases align to TRBD1. J lost 1 base, V lost 7 bases, and 15 bases had no gene match. This CDR3 has 17 amino acids. Germline lookup yields CDR1 SGHAT and CDR2 FQNNGV.